A selection of T cell receptor beta chains follows, all from one sample in a study of T and B cells in COVID-19 patients. TCRdb reprocessed the multiplex PCR reads via MiXCR and lists one record per CDR3 protein. The sample holds fewer than 9,500 distinct CDR3 sequences, around 29% seen once. Sequencing used blood. The receptors were gathered from a human donor who had recovered from COVID-19. Both conserved end residues are part of each CDR3. Fields, in order: clone size, D gene, J gene, V gene, CDR3 protein, CDR3 DNA. A D gene is named only where the DNA matches it firmly. The size entry is marked missing in some rows and otherwise reads once, few, many or a size class.

clone_size: few
d_call: -
j_call: TRBJ2-1
v_call: TRBV20-1
cdr3_aa: CSASPGGTFGRNEQFF
cdr3_nt: TGCAGTGCTAGTCCCGGGGGCACATTCGGGCGCAATGAGCAGTTCTTC

clone_size: few
d_call: -
j_call: TRBJ2-5
v_call: TRBV5-1
cdr3_aa: CASSTGTSLETQYF
cdr3_nt: TGCGCCAGCAGTACCGGGACCAGCTTAGAGACCCAGTACTTC

clone_size: -
d_call: TRBD1
j_call: TRBJ1-3
v_call: TRBV14
cdr3_aa: CASSHRTVQGFGNTIYF
cdr3_nt: TGTGCCAGCAGCCATCGCACCGTACAGGGGTTTGGAAACACCATATATTTT

clone_size: medium-sized
d_call: -
j_call: TRBJ2-1
v_call: TRBV5-6
cdr3_aa: CASSLQGYSYNEQFF
cdr3_nt: TGTGCCAGCAGCTTACAGGGCTACTCCTACAATGAGCAGTTCTTC

clone_size: medium-sized
d_call: TRBD2
j_call: TRBJ2-3
v_call: TRBV6-4
cdr3_aa: CASSEVGSGGTDTQYF
cdr3_nt: TGTGCCAGCAGTGAAGTCGGTAGCGGGGGCACAGATACGCAGTATTTT

clone_size: -
d_call: TRBD2
j_call: TRBJ2-5
v_call: TRBV29-1
cdr3_aa: CSGRGSGPQETQYF
cdr3_nt: TGCAGCGGGAGGGGTAGCGGGCCTCAAGAGACCCAGTACTTC

clone_size: medium-sized
d_call: TRBD1
j_call: TRBJ2-3
v_call: TRBV6-5
cdr3_aa: CASSGQGSLVDTQYF
cdr3_nt: TGTGCCAGCAGTGGACAGGGGAGTTTGGTGGATACGCAGTATTTT

clone_size: medium-sized
d_call: TRBD2
j_call: TRBJ2-1
v_call: TRBV12-3/TRBV12-4
cdr3_aa: CASSPGGPYNEQFF
cdr3_nt: TGTGCCAGCAGCCCGGGGGGGCCCTACAATGAGCAGTTCTTC

clone_size: -
d_call: TRBD2
j_call: TRBJ2-3
v_call: TRBV20-1
cdr3_aa: CSVGPSGGVSNTDTQYF
cdr3_nt: TGCAGTGTCGGCCCCAGCGGGGGGGTTTCTAACACAGATACGCAGTATTTT

clone_size: medium-sized
d_call: -
j_call: TRBJ2-7
v_call: TRBV12-3/TRBV12-4
cdr3_aa: CASSALGGPSYEQYF
cdr3_nt: TGTGCCAGCAGTGCTCTGGGGGGGCCCTCCTACGAGCAGTACTTC

clone_size: -
d_call: TRBD1
j_call: TRBJ1-3
v_call: TRBV19
cdr3_aa: CASSSGDRSAGNTIYF
cdr3_nt: TGTGCCAGTAGTTCCGGGGACAGGTCGGCTGGAAACACCATATATTTT

clone_size: medium-sized
d_call: -
j_call: TRBJ2-7
v_call: TRBV27
cdr3_aa: CASSFGRHYEQYF
cdr3_nt: TGTGCCAGCAGTTTTGGCAGACACTACGAGCAGTACTTC

clone_size: medium-sized
d_call: -
j_call: TRBJ1-2
v_call: TRBV19
cdr3_aa: CASSVRAKLDGYTF
cdr3_nt: TGTGCCAGTAGTGTCAGGGCCAAGTTGGATGGCTACACCTTC

clone_size: few
d_call: -
j_call: TRBJ1-5
v_call: TRBV13
cdr3_aa: CASSLGNSNQPQHF
cdr3_nt: TGTGCCAGCAGCTTGGGGAATAGCAATCAGCCCCAGCATTTT

clone_size: -
d_call: -
j_call: TRBJ2-7
v_call: TRBV5-1
cdr3_aa: CASSLEGGEQYF
cdr3_nt: TGCGCCAGCAGCTTGGAGGGGGGCGAGCAGTACTTC

clone_size: -
d_call: TRBD2
j_call: TRBJ2-5
v_call: TRBV5-1
cdr3_aa: CASSLSGGAYQETQYF
cdr3_nt: TGCGCCAGCAGCTTGAGCGGGGGGGCGTACCAAGAGACCCAGTACTTC

clone_size: medium-sized
d_call: -
j_call: TRBJ2-3
v_call: TRBV6-6
cdr3_aa: CASSPRTVSTDTQYF
cdr3_nt: TGTGCCAGCAGCCCTCGGACAGTTAGCACAGATACGCAGTATTTT

clone_size: few
d_call: -
j_call: TRBJ1-1
v_call: TRBV12-3/TRBV12-4
cdr3_aa: CASSLRRMNTEAFF
cdr3_nt: TGTGCCAGCAGTTTACGGAGGATGAACACTGAAGCTTTCTTT

clone_size: -
d_call: TRBD2
j_call: TRBJ2-1
v_call: TRBV20-1
cdr3_aa: CSRSGGQVDEQFF
cdr3_nt: TGCAGTCGGAGCGGGGGACAAGTGGATGAGCAGTTCTTC

clone_size: -
d_call: TRBD1
j_call: TRBJ2-1
v_call: TRBV6-4
cdr3_aa: CASSDSGQGSYNEQFF
cdr3_nt: TGTGCCAGCAGTGACTCCGGACAGGGGTCCTACAATGAGCAGTTCTTC

clone_size: medium-sized
d_call: -
j_call: TRBJ1-4
v_call: TRBV29-1
cdr3_aa: CSLRLTGYEKLFF
cdr3_nt: TGCAGCCTTCGATTGACAGGATACGAAAAACTGTTTTTT

clone_size: -
d_call: -
j_call: TRBJ1-5
v_call: TRBV5-1
cdr3_aa: CASSFDSRYQPQHF
cdr3_nt: TGCGCCAGCAGCTTTGACAGCCGTTATCAGCCCCAGCATTTT

clone_size: -
d_call: -
j_call: TRBJ2-7
v_call: TRBV7-9
cdr3_aa: CASSLVYEQYF
cdr3_nt: TGTGCCAGCAGCTTAGTCTACGAGCAGTACTTC

clone_size: -
d_call: -
j_call: TRBJ1-1
v_call: TRBV20-1
cdr3_aa: CSASHNTEAFF
cdr3_nt: TGCAGTGCTAGTCATAACACTGAAGCTTTCTTT

clone_size: -
d_call: -
j_call: TRBJ2-3
v_call: TRBV11-3
cdr3_aa: CASSLGARPTDTQYF
cdr3_nt: TGTGCCAGCAGCTTAGGGGCCCGACCCACAGATACGCAGTATTTT

clone_size: -
d_call: -
j_call: TRBJ1-3
v_call: TRBV7-6
cdr3_aa: CASSSSTGHSSGNTIYF
cdr3_nt: TGTGCCAGCAGCTCGTCGACGGGACATAGCTCTGGAAACACCATATATTTT

clone_size: few
d_call: TRBD1
j_call: TRBJ1-1
v_call: TRBV18
cdr3_aa: CASSPGTGNTEAFF
cdr3_nt: TGTGCCAGCTCACCGGGGACAGGGAACACTGAAGCTTTCTTT